These 14 T cell receptor beta chains came from one sample sequenced in a study of persistence of HIV-infected CD4 T cells. This was the immunoSEQ version 4 assay in survey mode. Here immunoSEQ multiplex PCR was the method, and the copy in TCRdb shows in-frame clones only, minus some. Found here are tens of thousands of clones, roughly 86% of them singletons; the top ten hold roughly 4.5%. No antigens are known for them. Lysates of CMV-infected fibroblasts at 8 to 10 ug/mL stimulated these cells. CD40L/CD69 double-negative CD45RO-high memory CD4+ T cells were collected. Sequences were derived from CD4+ T cells sorted from PBMCs after roughly 18-hour stimulation, sampled from a patient who received antiretroviral therapy. The receptor set was obtained from an adult man with HIV who was CMV-seropositive.

This chain links TRBV6-5 with TRBJ1-3; D possibly corresponds to TRBD1 (6 bases). The CDR3 is 14 amino acids. CDR1 is MNHEY and CDR2 is SVGAGI in the germline V gene. Trimming stripped 7 bases from V and 8 bases from J, with 18 bases between. CDR3 loop: CASTTQGGIDTIYF. CDR3 nucleotide sequence: TGTGCCAGCACCACACAGGGAGGTATCGACACCATATATTTT.

This clone has only a few counts. The J gene is TRBJ2-6, the V gene TRBV7-9; D is possibly TRBD1 (5 bases). Trimming removed 10 bases at V and 4 bases at J, with 14 bases between. There are 14 residues in the CDR3. In germline, CDR1 is SEHNR, CDR2 FQNEAQ (reference sequence). CDR3 region: CAIPRVGGANVLTF. In DNA, the CDR3 is TGTGCCATCCCCAGGGTCGGGGGGGCCAACGTCCTGACTTTC. Combining the CDR3 with reference TRBV7-9 and TRBJ2-6 gives the whole variable domain DTGVSQNPRHKITKRGQNVTFRCDPISEHNRLYWYRQTLGQGPEFLTYFQNEAQLEKSRLLSDRFSAERPKGSFSTLEIQRTEQGDSAMYLCAIPRVGGANVLTFGAGSRLTVL.

The chain recombines TRBV5-1 with TRBJ2-3, with 13 bases that match TRBD2. The CDR3 contains 18 residues. The junction had 4 bases not matched to a gene; V was cut back by 0 bases and J by 0 bases. Germline assignment: CDR1 SGHRS and CDR2 YFSETQ. CDR3 amino acids: CASSLGLAGGLSTDTQYF. The CDR3 DNA is TGCGCCAGCAGCTTGGGACTAGCGGGGGGCCTTAGCACAGATACGCAGTATTTT. Drawing the rest from reference TRBV5-1 and TRBJ2-3, the complete variable domain is KAGVTQTPRYLIKTRGQQVTLSCSPISGHRSVSWYQQTPGQGLQFLFEYFSETQRNKGNFPGRFSGRQFSNSRSEMNVSTLELGDSALYLCASSLGLAGGLSTDTQYFGPGTRLTVL.

V and J are TRBV5-1 and TRBJ2-3; 9 bases map to TRBD1. Trimming at V came to 8 bases and at J to 3 bases, leaving 4 bases not matched to a gene. Germline CDR1 and CDR2: SGHRS and YFSETQ. The CDR3 extends over 13 amino acids. The CDR3 DNA sequence: TGCGCCAGTAGGACAGGGGAGACAGATACGCAGTATTTT. Amino acid sequence: CASRTGETDTQYF.

The chain recombines TRBV7-2 with TRBJ2-3, with 13 bases matching TRBD2. Germline CDR1 reads SGHTA; CDR2 reads FQGNSA. The CDR3 extends over 18 amino acids. The ends lost 4 bases at V and 0 bases at J; junction bases unmatched: 7. The CDR3 coding sequence is TGTGCCAGCAGCTCGAGGACTAGCGGGGGTACTAGCACAGATACGCAGTATTTT. Its translation is CASSSRTSGGTSTDTQYF.

CDR3 DNA sequence: TGTGCCAGCAGCCCCACAGCAGACTATGGCTACACCTTC. Translating it yields CASSPTADYGYTF. The V and J genes are TRBV6-5 and TRBJ1-2; unclear D gene. The CDR3 length is 13 residues. From germline, CDR1 is MNHEY and CDR2 SVGAGI. Trimming stripped 6 bases from V and 3 bases from J, with 11 bases between.

This chain connects TRBV7-9 to TRBJ1-2; D not resolved. CDR1 SEHNR and CDR2 FQNEAQ come from the germline V gene (reference sequence). V was shortened by 1 base and J by 4 bases, with 10 bases between the two germline ends. The CDR3 has 14 amino acids. CDR3 sequence reads: CASSLDGSTYGYTF. As DNA, the CDR3 is TGTGCCAGCAGCTTAGACGGATCGACCTATGGCTACACCTTC.

The genes are TRBV2 and TRBJ1-5; the D is unclear. The length of the CDR3 is 13 residues. Germline V gene data show CDR1 as SNHLY and CDR2 as FYNNEI. Trimming left V 2 bases short and J 7 bases short, with 9 bases between. This CDR3 reads CASSENMGQPQHF. The CDR3 bases are TGTGCCAGCAGTGAAAATATGGGGCAGCCCCAGCATTTT.

This clone has just a few counts. The chain recombines TRBV7-8 with TRBJ1-1, with 8 bases matching TRBD1. Germline CDR1 is SGHVS and CDR2 is FQNEAQ. Unmatched junction bases numbered 7, after V lost 5 bases and J lost 8 bases. CDR3 length equals 13 residues. CDR3 region: CASSPWTGREAFF. The CDR3 DNA reads TGTGCCAGCAGCCCTTGGACAGGGCGGGAAGCTTTCTTT.

This sequence joins TRBV6-2 or TRBV6-3 and TRBJ1-5; 8 nucleotides align to TRBD1. Germline V gives CDR1 MNHEY, CDR2 SVGEGT. V was pared by 5 bases and J by 2 bases, with 2 bases of the junction left unmatched. This CDR3 contains 14 residues. The CDR3 nucleotides are TGTGCCAGCAGTCCGACAGGGGGCAATCAGCCCCAGCATTTT. As protein: CASSPTGGNQPQHF.

This rearrangement joins TRBV12-3 or TRBV12-4 to TRBJ2-7, with D uncertain. The CDR3 consists of 11 residues. Trimming pared 3 bases from V and 9 bases from J, leaving 9 bases between. The CDR3 DNA is TGTGCCAGCAGTTTGGGGTATGGGCAGTACTTC. Protein: CASSLGYGQYF.

This clone was seen just once. The chain links TRBV28 to TRBJ2-2; 8 bases match TRBD2. Germline lookup yields CDR1 MDHEN and CDR2 SYDVKM. The CDR3 is 16 residues long. V was clipped by 3 bases and J by 6 bases; unmatched bases: 9. The CDR3 protein is CASSFYGGGRSGELFF. The CDR3, as DNA: TGTGCCAGCAGTTTTTACGGCGGGGGGCGTTCCGGGGAGCTGTTTTTT.

This rearrangement joins TRBV3-1 (or the pseudogene TRBV3-2) to TRBJ2-1; 10 positions match TRBD1. This CDR3 contains 13 residues. Germline CDR1 is LGHDT and CDR2 is YNNKEL (reference sequence). V trimming: 3 bases; J trimming: 11 bases; junction bases outside the gene matches: 4. The CDR3 DNA reads TGTGCCAGCAGCCAGACAGGGGGCTCAAAGCAGTTCTTC. Its protein product is CASSQTGGSKQFF.

This clone was counted only a few times. The CDR3 protein is CASSLTGRADDQPQHF. DNA for the CDR3: TGTGCCAGCAGTTTAACCGGACGGGCCGATGATCAGCCCCAGCATTTT. The chain couples TRBV27 to TRBJ1-5; D is uncertain. Trimming pared 2 bases from V and 5 bases from J, leaving 16 bases between. The CDR3 extends over 16 amino acids. Germline V gives CDR1 MNHEY, CDR2 SMNVEV (reference sequence).